This TCR beta chain was identified in a study of cytomegalovirus exposure and HLA in healthy donors. CDR3 length: 13 residues. In germline, CDR1 is ENHRY, CDR2 SYGVKD. Trimming cost V 6 bases and J 5 bases, with 11 bases left between them. With 60 Vbeta and 13 Jbeta primers, the PCR was carried out. Measured with immunoSEQ multiplex PCR; TCRdb has only the in-frame clones, and not every one. There are 65,000 to 70,000 clones in the sample; around 75% occur only once, and about 7.4% lies in the top ten. The chain is built from TRBV10-3 and TRBJ2-1; the D is unclear. The sequenced material came from PBMCs. The receptor's source is a woman aged 30 to 39 in good health and CMV-seropositive. CDR3 amino acids: CAIRAAKNNEQFF. As DNA, the CDR3 is TGTGCCATCAGAGCCGCGAAAAACAATGAGCAGTTCTTC.